The entry below describes one T cell receptor beta chain. Antigen specificity is unknown. This CDR3 contains 11 residues. This record belongs to a study of OX40 agonist ivuxolimab in advanced cancers. In the study overall: The dose-escalation group included hepatocellular carcinoma, melanoma, renal cell carcinoma and head and neck cancer.

Whole-study results and caveats: Both CD4+ and CD8+ T cell populations in blood had undergone clonal expansion by week 6 at 0.1 to 3.0 mg/kg.

The sampling schedule covered blood at baseline, cycle 4 day 1, and cycle 7 day 1. Clones were read by immunoSEQ multiplex PCR, and TCRdb kept only the in-frame ones, dropping some. The table has around 77,000 clones, less than 90% seen once. The chain employs TRBV7-5 and TRBJ1-5. TRBV7-5 constitutes a pseudogene. The sequence was obtained from an adult with an advanced solid tumor such as melanoma, head and neck, liver or kidney cancer. Here the sequenced sample was CD4+ or CD8+ T cells sorted from blood, taken in a trial of the OX40 agonist ivuxolimab. DNA for the CDR3: TGTGCCAGAAGCCGACCGGGGCCCCAGCATTTT. As protein: CARSRPGPQHF.